This paragraph covers one T cell receptor (beta chain) sequence. This sample was included in a study of blood T cell repertoires in COVID-19. At the level of the study: COVID-19 samples collected from the United States, Italy and Spain covered acute and convalescent phases. The cDNA or gDNA used as material had been derived from T cells, B-cell-depleted T cells, or PBMCs.

In the study's own analysis: The authors estimated nucleated cell counts from reference gene primer amplification. Here immunoSEQ multiplex PCR was the method, and the copy in TCRdb shows in-frame clones only, minus some. V, J and clone size are taken as reported in that table, and D and trimming were inferred from the DNA itself. Of approximately 150,000 clones listed, 84% are singletons. V lost 4 bases, J lost 5 bases, and 3 bases stayed unmatched. The germline CDR1 and CDR2 sequences are KGHDR and SFDVKD. The CDR3 spans 15 residues. This sequence was found in a man aged 60 to 69 with active or convalescent COVID-19. Sequencing was done on a sample of peripheral blood. The chain is built from TRBV24-1 and TRBJ2-2; TRBD2 aligns across 10 bases. The CDR3 here is CATSEAGGPTGELFF. In DNA, the CDR3 is TGTGCCACCAGTGAAGCGGGGGGGCCGACCGGGGAGCTGTTTTTT.